The entry below gives a single T cell receptor (beta chain) sequence along with its context. This clonotype was seen only a few times. Its specific antigen is unknown. No quality values exist for individual bases; no much larger clone is one base distant. Ficoll-Paque density gradient centrifugation was the method used to isolate PBMCs. This sample stems from a study of T-cell memory formation after mild COVID-19 (dated by TCRdb to about 2021). About the study as a whole: TCR sequence clusters from the two donors were largely donor specific. In a couple of donors, T-cell clones that expanded and contracted after mild COVID-19 were tracked by sequencing TCRalpha and TCRbeta repertoires over time. Two young, previously healthy adult volunteers made up the cohort, one male and one female.

What the study reported, not specific to this receptor: Contracting CD4+ clones appeared mostly in the CM and EM memory subsets, whereas CD8+ clones were enriched in EMRA. Only a couple of mild cases were covered by the study, and larger cohorts that include severe cases with pre-infection samples were considered necessary. Clones that contracted from day 15 to 85 showed balanced CD4/CD8 phenotypes, whereas a second wave of clones that expanded from day 15 to 37 leaned towards CD4+. Some responding clones were found in pre-infection memory, which suggests that pre-existing cross-reactive memory T cells took part in the SARS-CoV-2 response. The second-wave clones that peaked on day 37 were not confirmed to be SARS-CoV-2 specific.

Sequencing instrument: Illumina NovaSeq 6000. TCRalpha and TCRbeta cDNA libraries were built by 5'RACE with constant-segment primers, adding sample barcodes and unique molecular identifiers. Trizol reagent was used to extract RNA from every sample. Amplification of the libraries took two PCR steps, and the second step added a second sample barcode plus Illumina TruSeq adapters. Libraries were sequenced on an Illumina NovaSeq with 2 x 150 bp paired-end reads. The published analysis was carried out like this. Reads were demultiplexed and collapsed into UMI-guided consensus sequences with migec v1.2.7. Using mixcr v2.1.11, the UMI consensuses were aligned to TRA and TRB V and J templates and assembled into clonotypes. A clonotype was counted as expanded or contracted only if both edgeR and NoisET called the change significant, with noise models trained on biological replicates. For edgeR calls, the thresholds were a false discovery rate-adjusted p below 0.01 and a log2 fold-change of 1. As an exploratory analysis of dynamics, PCA with hierarchical clustering was applied to max-normalized trajectories of the 1000 most abundant clonotypes. Separately sequenced CD4+ and CD8+ repertoires were used to assign the CD4 or CD8 phenotype of responding clones. Starting from the raw public reads, TCRdb applied fastp trimming at Q25, assembled clones with MiXCR and retained in-frame beta chains. Each CDR3 protein gets just one entry, which takes the most common genes and DNA from the rows behind it. TCRdb's processing, not the authors' own work, is the source of the V and J calls. The sample table contains 350,000 to 500,000 distinct CDR3 sequences; only one count was recorded for more than 15% of them. 20% to 25% of the sample rests with the top ten.

The CDR3 spans 16 residues, from the cysteine through the phenylalanine. Just CDR3 DNA is preserved here, 48 bases in frame from base 1. The germline V gene provides CDR1 ENHRY and CDR2 SYGVKD. V is cut back by 11 bases and J by 3 bases, with 18 bases in the junction unmatched. The sequencing input was PBMCs or a T cell subset sorted from them (not recorded which). The chain is encoded by TRBV10-3 joined to TRBJ2-5, with TRBD2 identical over 7 junction bases. The TCR comes from a man between 18 and 29 years old who had mild COVID-19 (a few samples of this study predate the infection). The sample titles of this study are shuffled in the database, so cell type and time point are left out; the donor was told from shared clones. The bases read TGTGCCTCACGAGGCGGGGAGGGAGGAAGAGAAGAGACCCAGTACTTC. This yields the protein CASRGGEGGREETQYF.